This TCR beta chain was sequenced for a study of long-term antiretroviral therapy in people with HIV. Sequencing used immunoSEQ v3.0 at survey level. The repertoire was sequenced with immunoSEQ multiplex PCR; TCRdb's copy has only in-frame clones and lacks some. The sample records roughly 34,000 clones, about 93% being singletons. Note on this clone: No antigen is known for it.

Whole-study results and caveats: After ART, diversity increased yet remained lower than transplant donor controls.

The CDR3 sequence is 13 residues long. Trimming at V came to 1 base and at J to 4 bases, leaving 1 base not matched to a gene. Germline V gene sequence: CDR1 GTSNPN, CDR2 SVGIG (reference sequence). The genes are TRBV30 and TRBJ1-2, with 9 bases identical to TRBD1. The sequence was collected from a woman aged 45-65 years with HIV. The specimen was unsorted PBMCs, collected approximately 5 years after starting antiretroviral therapy. The CDR3 DNA reads as TGTGCCTGGAGTGACAGGGGGCCCTATGGCTACACCTTC. As protein: CAWSDRGPYGYTF.